These 20 T cell receptor beta chains were sequenced from one sample in a study of blood T cell repertoires in COVID-19. TCRdb's copy holds only in-frame clones and misses some; the assay was immunoSEQ multiplex PCR. The sample has approximately 100,000 clones; approximately 80% are singletons. Material for sequencing was peripheral blood. The receptors derive from a man aged 65 to 85 with active or convalescent COVID-19.

This chain joins TRBV18 and TRBJ1-1; no firm D call. This CDR3 has 12 amino acids. Trimming removed 3 bases at V and 2 bases at J, with 4 bases between. CDR1 and CDR2 (germline): KGHSH, LQKENI. CDR3 residues: CASSPYNTEAFF. CDR3 bases: TGTGCCAGCTCACCTTATAACACTGAAGCTTTCTTT.

The chain couples TRBV3-1 (or the pseudogene TRBV3-2) to TRBJ1-3; TRBD1 matches at 7 bases. The V and J ends lost 2 bases and 0 bases, in that order; junction bases with no gene match: 7. In germline, CDR1 is LGHDT, CDR2 YNNKEL (reference sequence). The CDR3 is 17 amino acids. This CDR3 is CASSQYRGLSSGNTIYF. The CDR3 region has the DNA TGTGCCAGCAGCCAATACAGGGGCCTCTCCTCTGGAAACACCATATATTTT.

V is TRBV3-1 (or the pseudogene TRBV3-2) and J is TRBJ1-1, with TRBD1 identical over 9 bases. V shed 5 bases, J shed 6 bases, and the junction held 10 bases outside the gene matches. The germline gives CDR1 LGHDT, CDR2 YNNKEL (reference sequence). The CDR3 contains 15 residues. CDR3 region: CASSLRGTGSSEAFF. The CDR3 coding sequence is TGTGCCAGCAGCTTGCGGGGGACAGGGTCCTCTGAAGCTTTCTTT.

The V gene is TRBV6-5, the J gene TRBJ1-1; D uncertain. Germline values: CDR1 MNHEY, CDR2 SVGAGI. The ends were cut back, 2 bases at V and 0 bases at J, with 7 bases in the middle. The CDR3 has 14 residues. The CDR3: CASSYRELNTEAFF. CDR3 nucleotides: TGTGCCAGCAGTTACAGGGAGCTGAACACTGAAGCTTTCTTT.

The chain combines TRBV6-4 with TRBJ1-3, with D perhaps TRBD1 (6 bases). Per the germline V gene, CDR1 is MRHNA and CDR2 is SNTAGT. There are 16 residues in the CDR3. V was clipped by 2 bases and J by 0 bases, with 11 bases between them. The CDR3 DNA reads TGTGCCAGCAGTGACCTGGACAGAATCTCTGGAAACACCATATATTTT. Protein: CASSDLDRISGNTIYF.

V and J are TRBV19 and TRBJ1-5; D might be TRBD1 (6 bases). Germline V gene data show CDR1 as LNHDA and CDR2 as SQIVND (reference sequence). V was clipped by 2 bases and J by 5 bases, with 13 bases between them. This CDR3 is 15 amino acids long. In DNA, the CDR3 is TGTGCCAGTAGTATAATCCCAGGGGATGATCAGCCCCAGCATTTT. This codes for CASSIIPGDDQPQHF.

The rearrangement joins TRBV5-6 to TRBJ1-5; D may be TRBD1 (5 bases). The CDR3 is 16 residues long. Trimming pared 1 base from V and 2 bases from J, leaving 13 bases between. Germline V gene sequence: CDR1 SGHDT, CDR2 YYEEEE. CDR3 DNA: TGTGCCAGCAGCTTGCTCGGGGGAACCGGCAATCAGCCCCAGCATTTT. Protein sequence: CASSLLGGTGNQPQHF.

This sequence joins TRBV3-1 (or the pseudogene TRBV3-2) and TRBJ2-2, with D tentatively TRBD1 (5 bases). Trimming pared 2 bases from V and 6 bases from J, leaving 7 bases between. CDR1 and CDR2 (germline): LGHDT, YNNKEL (reference sequence). The CDR3 contains 13 residues. The CDR3 DNA sequence: TGTGCCAGCAGCCAAAGGGGATCCGGGGAGCTGTTTTTT. This translates into CASSQRGSGELFF.

The V call is TRBV28, the J call TRBJ1-4; D gene uncertain. Germline-derived CDR1 and CDR2 are MDHEN and SYDVKM. This CDR3 region has 11 residues. Trimming took 8 bases from V and 8 from J, leaving 9 bases between them. For the CDR3, the DNA is TGTGCCAGCCGCGATTCCGAAAAACTGTTTTTT. This codes for CASRDSEKLFF.

V and J are TRBV11-3 and TRBJ1-6, with unresolved D. The CDR3 consists of 13 residues. Germline-derived CDR1 and CDR2 are SGHNT and YENEEA. Trimming removed 3 bases from V and 5 bases from J, with 5 bases in between. The CDR3, as DNA: TGTGCCAGCAGCTTGAACAATAATTCACCCCTCCACTTT. This gives the protein CASSLNNNSPLHF. Full variable domain (remainder filled in from reference TRBV11-3 and TRBJ1-6): EAGVVQSPRYKIIEKKQPVAFWCNPISGHNTLYWYLQNLGQGPELLIRYENEEAVDDSQLPKDRFSAERLKGVDSTLKIQPAELGDSAVYLCASSLNNNSPLHFGNGTRLTVT.

V and J are TRBV27 and TRBJ1-2, with 10 bases aligning to TRBD1. CDR1 MNHEY and CDR2 SMNVEV come from the germline V gene (reference sequence). The V segment lost 4 bases and the J segment 7 bases; nucleotides outside the gene matches: 12. CDR3 length: 16 residues. In DNA form, the CDR3 reads TGTGCCAGCAGTTCGCATTCCGGGACAGGGGCCGCTGGCTACACCTTC. Its protein is CASSSHSGTGAAGYTF.

V usage is TRBV7-3 and J usage is TRBJ2-3; TRBD1 agrees at 8 bases. The CDR3 runs 17 residues. Germline CDR1 and CDR2: SGHTA and FQGTGA. V gave up 4 bases and J gave up 7 bases; unmatched junction bases: 16. The chain's CDR3 is CASSSRAGGGRGNTQYF. CDR3 DNA sequence: TGTGCCAGCAGCTCTAGGGCAGGGGGCGGCAGGGGTAATACGCAGTATTTT. Filled out from reference TRBV7-3 and TRBJ2-3, the complete variable domain reads GAGVSQTPSNKVTEKGKYVELRCDPISGHTALYWYRQSLGQGPEFLIYFQGTGAADDSGLPNDRFFAVRPEGSVSTLKIQRTERGDSAVYLCASSSRAGGGRGNTQYFGPGTRLTVL.

Here the CDR3 DNA reads TGCGCCAGCAGCTTCGGAAGGTCGCCGCAGACAGAGAACACTGAAGCTTTCTTT. It is translated as CASSFGRSPQTENTEAFF. The chain recombines TRBV5-1 with TRBJ1-1, with D possibly matching TRBD1 (5 bases). V was clipped by 2 bases and J by 1 base, with 21 bases between them. The CDR3 spans 18 residues. CDR1 and CDR2 (germline): SGHRS, YFSETQ.

This clone has only a few counts. The rearrangement joins TRBV11-2 to TRBJ1-1; D uncertain. Trimming took 3 bases from V and 2 from J, leaving 7 bases between them. The CDR3 spans 13 residues. Looked up from germline, CDR1 is SGHAT and CDR2 is FQNNGV. The CDR3: CASSFEGNTEAFF. The CDR3 nucleotides are TGTGCCAGCAGCTTCGAGGGAAACACTGAAGCTTTCTTT.

This chain uses TRBV21-1 with TRBJ2-7; the table gives TRBD2 as D, unverified against the DNA. TRBV21-1 is a documented pseudogene. This CDR3 region has 16 residues. The CDR3 spells CASSTSGTSDPYEQYF. DNA for the CDR3: TGTGCCAGCAGCACTTCCGGGACTAGCGATCCTTACGAGCAGTACTTC.

The V and J genes are TRBV19 and TRBJ1-1, with unresolved D. CDR1 is LNHDA and CDR2 is SQIVND in the germline V gene (reference sequence). Trimming stripped 3 bases from V and 0 bases from J, with 5 bases between. The CDR3 totals 13 residues. The CDR3 nucleotides are TGTGCCAGTAGTATTCACATGAACACTGAAGCTTTCTTT. This sequence encodes CASSIHMNTEAFF.

This clone has a single count. The chain couples TRBV4-2 to TRBJ2-1, with 13 bases lining up with TRBD2. Trimming at V came to 1 base and at J to 8 bases, leaving 5 bases not matched to a gene. This CDR3 region has 16 residues. Germline loops: CDR1 LGHNA, CDR2 YNFKEQ. CDR3 bases: TGTGCCAGCAGCCAAGGGACTAGCGGGAGTTTGGATGAGCAGTTCTTC. As protein: CASSQGTSGSLDEQFF.

This clone was seen more than once but under ten times. The rearrangement uses TRBV6-5 and TRBJ1-1; D might be TRBD1 (6 bases). Germline CDR1 reads MNHEY; CDR2 reads SVGAGI. There are 15 residues in the CDR3. V was pared by 6 bases and J by 8 bases, with 22 bases between. DNA for the CDR3: TGTGCCAGCAGATTACGGGACATAGTTCCCCTCGAAGCTTTCTTT. The encoded protein is CASRLRDIVPLEAFF.

This sequence joins TRBV3-1 (or the pseudogene TRBV3-2) and TRBJ2-1; weak D call: TRBD2 (5 bases). V was cut by 6 bases and J by 10 bases, with 10 bases left in between. Germline CDR1 LGHDT, CDR2 YNNKEL (reference sequence). The CDR3 runs to 11 residues. DNA of the CDR3: TGTGCCAGCAGAACACTAGGGGAGCAGTTCTTC. This encodes CASRTLGEQFF.

This clone was seen only a few times. The genes are TRBV9 and TRBJ2-1; tentatively, D is TRBD2 (6 bases). Germline-derived CDR1 and CDR2 are SGDLS and YYNGEE. V was pared by 6 bases and J by 2 bases, with 15 bases between. The CDR3 length is 15 residues. The CDR3 spells CASTLRDSPYNEQFF. CDR3 bases: TGTGCCAGCACCCTTCGGGACTCTCCCTACAATGAGCAGTTCTTC.